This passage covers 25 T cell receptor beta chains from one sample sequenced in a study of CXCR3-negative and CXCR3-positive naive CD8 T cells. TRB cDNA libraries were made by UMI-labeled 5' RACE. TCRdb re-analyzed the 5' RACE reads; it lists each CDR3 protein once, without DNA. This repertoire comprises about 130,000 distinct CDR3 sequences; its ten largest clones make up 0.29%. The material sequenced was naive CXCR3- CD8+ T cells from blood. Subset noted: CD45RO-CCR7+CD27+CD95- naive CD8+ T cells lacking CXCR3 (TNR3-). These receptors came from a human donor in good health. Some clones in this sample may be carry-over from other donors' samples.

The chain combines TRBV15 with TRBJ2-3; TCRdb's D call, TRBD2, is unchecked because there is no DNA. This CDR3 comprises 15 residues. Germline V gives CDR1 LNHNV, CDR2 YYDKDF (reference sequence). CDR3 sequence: CATSIWEPGTDTQYF.

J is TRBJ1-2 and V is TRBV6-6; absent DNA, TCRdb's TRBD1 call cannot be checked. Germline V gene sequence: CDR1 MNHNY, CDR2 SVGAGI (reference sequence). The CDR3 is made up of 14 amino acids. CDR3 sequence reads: CASSAYRVADGYTF.

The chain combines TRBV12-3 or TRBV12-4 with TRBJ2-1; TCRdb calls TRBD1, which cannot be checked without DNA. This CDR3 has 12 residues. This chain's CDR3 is CASSTGLNEQFF.

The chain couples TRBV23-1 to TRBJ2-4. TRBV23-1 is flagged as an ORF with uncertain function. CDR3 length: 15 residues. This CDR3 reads CASSRADVAKNIQYF.

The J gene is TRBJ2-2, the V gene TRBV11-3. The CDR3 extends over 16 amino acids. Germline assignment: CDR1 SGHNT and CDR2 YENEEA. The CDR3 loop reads CASSHGKSANTGELFF. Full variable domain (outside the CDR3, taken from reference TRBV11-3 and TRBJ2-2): EAGVVQSPRYKIIEKKQPVAFWCNPISGHNTLYWYLQNLGQGPELLIRYENEEAVDDSQLPKDRFSAERLKGVDSTLKIQPAELGDSAVYLCASSHGKSANTGELFFGEGSRLTVL.

CDR3 sequence reads: CASSLRTEAKNIQYF. V and J are TRBV7-9 and TRBJ2-4; absent DNA, TCRdb's TRBD1 call cannot be checked. This CDR3 has 15 amino acids. CDR1 is SEHNR, CDR2 FQNEAQ, per germline (reference sequence).

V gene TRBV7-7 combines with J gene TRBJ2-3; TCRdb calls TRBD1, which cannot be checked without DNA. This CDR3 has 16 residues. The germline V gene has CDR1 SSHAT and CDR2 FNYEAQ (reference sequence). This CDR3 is CASSPGTIRSTDTQYF.

Here the CDR3 reads CASSDGGGPKDTQYF. The gene calls are TRBV12-3 or TRBV12-4 and TRBJ2-3; lacking DNA, the TRBD1 call made by TCRdb goes unchecked. CDR3 length equals 15 residues.

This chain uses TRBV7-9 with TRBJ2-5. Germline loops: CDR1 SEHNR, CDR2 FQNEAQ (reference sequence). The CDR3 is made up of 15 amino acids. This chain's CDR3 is CASSLALGYEETQYF.

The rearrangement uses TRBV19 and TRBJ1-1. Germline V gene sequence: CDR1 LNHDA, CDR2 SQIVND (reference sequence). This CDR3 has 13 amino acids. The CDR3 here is CASSIDSYTEAFF.

The CDR3 loop is CASSPMDREDLGETQYF. The rearrangement uses TRBV12-3 or TRBV12-4 and TRBJ2-5; TCRdb's D gene call, TRBD1, goes unchecked for lack of DNA. The CDR3 length is 17 residues.

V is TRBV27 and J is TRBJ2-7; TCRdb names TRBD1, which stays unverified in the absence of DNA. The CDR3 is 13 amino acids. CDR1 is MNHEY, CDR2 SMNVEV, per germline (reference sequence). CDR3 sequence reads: CASSLRGEYEQYF.

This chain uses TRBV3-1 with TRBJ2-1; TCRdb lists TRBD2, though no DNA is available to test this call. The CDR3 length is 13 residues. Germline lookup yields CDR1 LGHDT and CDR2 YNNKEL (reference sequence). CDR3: CASSQGPREKQFF.

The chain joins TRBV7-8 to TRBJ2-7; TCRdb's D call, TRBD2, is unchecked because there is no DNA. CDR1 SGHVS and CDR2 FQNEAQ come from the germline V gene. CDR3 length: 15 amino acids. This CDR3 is CASSLRAGGPNEQYF.

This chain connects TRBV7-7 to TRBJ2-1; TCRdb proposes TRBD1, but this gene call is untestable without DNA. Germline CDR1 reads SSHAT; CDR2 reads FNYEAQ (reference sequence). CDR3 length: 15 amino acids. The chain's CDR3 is CASSPLGGPYNEQFF.

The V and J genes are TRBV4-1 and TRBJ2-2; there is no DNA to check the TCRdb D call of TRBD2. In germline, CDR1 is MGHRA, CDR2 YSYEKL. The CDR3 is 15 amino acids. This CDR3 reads CASSRSGLYPGELFF.

CDR3 sequence reads: CSVTGGNTPNYGYTF. The chain couples TRBV29-1 to TRBJ1-2; no DNA is available, so the TRBD1 call from TCRdb remains unchecked. Germline assignment: CDR1 SQVTM and CDR2 ANQGSEA. The CDR3 runs to 15 residues.

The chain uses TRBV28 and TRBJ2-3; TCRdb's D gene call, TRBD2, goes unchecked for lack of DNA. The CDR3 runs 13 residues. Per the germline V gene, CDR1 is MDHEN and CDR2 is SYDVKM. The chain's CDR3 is CASATGGPGTQYF. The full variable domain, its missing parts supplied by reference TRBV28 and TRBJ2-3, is DVKVTQSSRYLVKRTGEKVFLECVQDMDHENMFWYRQDPGLGLRLIYFSYDVKMKEKGDIPEGYSVSREKKERFSLILESASTNQTSMYLCASATGGPGTQYFGPGTRLTVL.

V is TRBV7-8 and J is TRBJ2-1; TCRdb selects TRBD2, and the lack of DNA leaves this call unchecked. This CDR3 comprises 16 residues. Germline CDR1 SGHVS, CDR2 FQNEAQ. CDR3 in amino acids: CASYQGVAGGVNEQFF.

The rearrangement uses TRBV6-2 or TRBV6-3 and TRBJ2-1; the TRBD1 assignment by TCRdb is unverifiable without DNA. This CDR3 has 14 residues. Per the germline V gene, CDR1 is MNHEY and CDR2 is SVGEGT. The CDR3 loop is CATSRGFSYNEQFF.

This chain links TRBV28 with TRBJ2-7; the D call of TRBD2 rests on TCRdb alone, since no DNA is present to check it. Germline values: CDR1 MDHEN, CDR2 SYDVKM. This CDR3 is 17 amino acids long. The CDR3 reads CASRSLFNGNLPYEQYF.

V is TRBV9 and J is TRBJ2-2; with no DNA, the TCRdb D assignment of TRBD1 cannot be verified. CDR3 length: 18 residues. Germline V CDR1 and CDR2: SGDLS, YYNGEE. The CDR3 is CASSVALDRGGYTGELFF.

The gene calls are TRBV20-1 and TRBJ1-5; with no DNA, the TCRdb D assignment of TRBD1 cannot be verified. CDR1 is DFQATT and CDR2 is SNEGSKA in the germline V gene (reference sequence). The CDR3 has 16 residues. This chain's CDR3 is CSALPLGQGFNQPQHF.

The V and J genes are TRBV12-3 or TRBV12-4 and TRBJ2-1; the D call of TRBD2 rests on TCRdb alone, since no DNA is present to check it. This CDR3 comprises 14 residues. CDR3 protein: CASSFPTSGNEQFF.

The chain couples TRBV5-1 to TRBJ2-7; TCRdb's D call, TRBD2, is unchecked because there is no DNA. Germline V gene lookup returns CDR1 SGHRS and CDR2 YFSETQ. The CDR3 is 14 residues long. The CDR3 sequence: CASSLGGQPYEQYF.